This T cell receptor beta chain came from a study of naive and memory T cell subsets. Whole-study findings and limits: Especially in CD8 cells, naive repertoires contained a few larger clonotypes, possibly CD45RA-re-expressing memory cells.

Both TRBC1 and TRBC2 were covered by a beta constant-region primer of two equimolar oligonucleotides. Four rounds of PCR amplified the ligated cDNA using nested alpha and beta constant-region primers plus SP2. MiXCR, applied by TCRdb to the UMI-ligation and nested PCR reads, yields one record per CDR3 protein. The table records more than 120,000 distinct CDR3 sequences, more than 15% of them present only once. After CD4 positive bead selection, the CD4-negative fraction gave CD8 T cells. The J segment lost 6 bases and the V segment lost 4 bases, leaving 7 bases of the junction unmatched. The CDR3 spans 15 residues. With regard to this clonotype: As yet, its antigen is unknown.

This receptor was obtained from a human donor in good health. What was sequenced was naive CD8+ T cells from blood. V is TRBV12-3 or TRBV12-4 and J is TRBJ2-3; 10 bases agree with TRBD1. The CDR3 here is CASSYLGTGEDTQYF. The CDR3 DNA reads as TGTGCCAGCAGTTACCTTGGGACAGGGGAGGATACGCAGTATTTT.